This T cell receptor beta chain was identified in a study of cytomegalovirus exposure and HLA in healthy donors. Study outcomes and limitations: Upon later analysis, TCR association rates were observed to vary by HLA locus, being highest for DRB1 and lowest for HLA-C.

A note on this clone: The antigen is undetermined.

The PCR ran on 60 Vbeta and 13 Jbeta primers. The repertoire was sequenced with immunoSEQ multiplex PCR; TCRdb's copy has only in-frame clones and lacks some. The sample contains roughly 200,000 clones, approximately 82% of which appear only once. V lost 1 base to trimming and J lost 7 bases; unmatched junction nucleotides: 13. CDR3 length equals 17 residues. Germline CDR1 and CDR2: GTSNPN and SVGIG (reference sequence). This chain uses TRBV30 with TRBJ1-4, with TRBD1 matching over 9 bases. This clonotype originated in a man in his late teens or twenties in good health and CMV-seronegative. Sequencing was done on a sample of PBMCs. As DNA, the CDR3 is TGTGCCTGGAGTGACCGGACAGGGGCGGTGGTGGCTGAAAAACTGTTTTTT. Translated, it gives CAWSDRTGAVVAEKLFF.